This passage covers 7 T cell receptor beta chains from one sample sequenced in a study of T cell responses to AZD1222 COVID-19 vaccine. Here immunoSEQ multiplex PCR was the method, and the copy in TCRdb shows in-frame clones only, minus some. This sample yields about 60,000 clones, of which roughly 80% are seen a single time; 3.5% to 4.5% belongs to the top ten. The source material was peripheral blood, sampled 28 days after the second AZD1222 dose. These receptors originate from an adult who received the AZD1222 COVID-19 vaccine.

This chain links TRBV4-2 with TRBJ2-1, with 14 bases identical to TRBD2. The junction had 3 bases not matched to a gene; V was cut back by 6 bases and J by 5 bases. This CDR3 comprises 15 residues. The germline V gene has CDR1 LGHNA and CDR2 YNFKEQ. CDR3 sequence reads: CASSRLAGGNNEQFF. CDR3 sequence (DNA): TGTGCCAGCAGTCGACTAGCGGGGGGGAACAATGAGCAGTTCTTC.

The genes are TRBV7-2 and TRBJ2-7; 8 bases are shared with TRBD2. This CDR3 has 15 residues. V was pared by 4 bases and J by 0 bases, with 5 bases of the junction left unmatched. Germline lookup yields CDR1 SGHTA and CDR2 FQGNSA. The CDR3 sequence is CASSSTGLVSYEQYF. CDR3 DNA sequence: TGTGCCAGCAGCTCTACGGGACTAGTCTCCTACGAGCAGTACTTC.

This CDR3 is CASSRSSTDTQYF. CDR3 nucleotide sequence: TGTGCCAGTAGTAGAAGTAGCACAGATACGCAGTATTTT. This chain uses TRBV19 with TRBJ2-3; D remains unclear. Germline CDR1 and CDR2: LNHDA and SQIVND (reference sequence). Trimming removed 4 bases from V and 0 bases from J, with 5 bases in between. The CDR3 is 13 amino acids.

This chain uses TRBV20-1 with TRBJ1-1; D remains unclear. The CDR3 totals 14 residues. Looked up from germline, CDR1 is DFQATT and CDR2 is SNEGSKA (reference sequence). V lost 3 bases and J 0 bases, leaving 11 bases between the germline ends. The CDR3 DNA sequence: TGCAGTGCTAGTTCTACGGTCATGAACACTGAAGCTTTCTTT. Its protein is CSASSTVMNTEAFF.

This clone was recorded once. The genes are TRBV9 and TRBJ1-1; D is uncertain. The CDR3 is made up of 15 amino acids. V lost 2 bases, J lost 0 bases, and 11 bases lay in between. Germline V gives CDR1 SGDLS, CDR2 YYNGEE. The DNA of the CDR3 is TGTGCCAGCAGCGTTTTCGGAGAATTGAACACTGAAGCTTTCTTT. Its translation: CASSVFGELNTEAFF.

J is TRBJ1-5 and V is TRBV7-8; 8 nucleotides align to TRBD1. Trimming removed 1 base from V and 5 bases from J; junction bases left unmatched: 13. The CDR3 extends over 18 amino acids. Germline values: CDR1 SGHVS, CDR2 FQNEAQ. The CDR3 bases are TGTGCCAGCAGCTTAGGGACAGGGTATATGGCAGCCGATCAGCCCCAGCATTTT. This gives the protein CASSLGTGYMAADQPQHF.

The rearrangement links TRBV2 to TRBJ1-1, with 7 bases lining up with TRBD1. CDR1 and CDR2 from the germline V gene are SNHLY and FYNNEI. V shed 6 bases, J shed 2 bases, and the junction held 6 bases outside the gene matches. This CDR3 comprises 14 residues. Here the CDR3 DNA reads TGTGCCAGCAGACCCCGGGACAGTAACACTGAAGCTTTCTTT. Its translation is CASRPRDSNTEAFF.